A selection of T cell receptor beta chains follows, all from one sample in a study of CD8 T cell repertoires and HIV-1 epitope variants. Using immunoSEQ multiplex PCR, the repertoire was profiled, and TCRdb retains in-frame clones only, with some absent. The sample comprises around 5,000 clones, around 69% of which are singletons, and roughly two fifths rests with the top ten. Antigen specificity for these receptors is unknown. Sequencing input: cultured CD8+ T cells derived from PBMCs. The receptors stem from a male donor with HIV. CDR3s include the opening cysteine and the closing phenylalanine or tryptophan. Fields, in order: J gene, V gene, D gene, clone size, CDR3 protein, CDR3 DNA. A D gene is named only where the DNA matches it firmly. The listing skips clone size in some rows; elsewhere it reads once, few, many or a size class.

j_gene: TRBJ2-7
v_gene: TRBV7-9
d_gene: NA
abundance: few
CDR3aa: CASSLGEGSYEQYF
CDR3nt: TGTGCCAGCAGCTTAGGAGAAGGGTCCTACGAGCAGTACTTC

j_gene: TRBJ2-7
v_gene: TRBV9
d_gene: TRBD1
abundance: once
CDR3aa: CASSGGTGPYEQYF
CDR3nt: TGTGCCAGCAGCGGCGGGACAGGGCCTTACGAGCAGTACTTC

j_gene: TRBJ1-1
v_gene: TRBV7-3
d_gene: NA
abundance: NA
CDR3aa: CASSALGGTEAFF
CDR3nt: TGTGCCAGCAGCGCACTAGGGGGCACTGAAGCTTTCTTT

j_gene: TRBJ2-1
v_gene: TRBV13
d_gene: TRBD2
abundance: few
CDR3aa: CASSISGRDMLNEQFF
CDR3nt: TGTGCCAGCAGCATCAGCGGGAGGGACATGTTGAATGAGCAGTTCTTC

j_gene: TRBJ2-7
v_gene: TRBV27
d_gene: NA
abundance: hyperexpanded
CDR3aa: CASSSDVSAYEQYF
CDR3nt: TGTGCCAGCAGTTCAGATGTCTCGGCCTACGAGCAGTACTTC

j_gene: TRBJ2-6
v_gene: TRBV19
d_gene: NA
abundance: NA
CDR3aa: CASSLTGANVLTF
CDR3nt: TGTGCCAGTAGTCTGACTGGGGCCAACGTCCTGACTTTC

j_gene: TRBJ2-3
v_gene: TRBV28
d_gene: TRBD2
abundance: NA
CDR3aa: CARPSREAPSPDDHQDTQYF
CDR3nt: TGTGCCCGCCCTAGTCGGGAGGCCCCCTCCCCGGACGATCACCAAGATACGCAGTATTTT

j_gene: TRBJ2-2
v_gene: TRBV23-1
d_gene: NA
abundance: NA
CDR3aa: CASSQSTLYTGELFF
CDR3nt: TGCGCCAGCAGTCAATCGACCCTCTACACCGGGGAGCTGTTTTTT

j_gene: TRBJ2-1
v_gene: TRBV28
d_gene: NA
abundance: NA
CDR3aa: CASSPRTNNEQFF
CDR3nt: TGTGCCAGCAGTCCCCGGACTAACAACGAGCAGTTCTTC

j_gene: TRBJ1-6
v_gene: TRBV6-5
d_gene: NA
abundance: few
CDR3aa: CASQGEMKNSPLHF
CDR3nt: TGTGCCAGTCAGGGAGAGATGAAAAATTCACCCCTCCACTTT

j_gene: TRBJ2-5
v_gene: TRBV5-1
d_gene: NA
abundance: few
CDR3aa: CASSLEGQGTQYF
CDR3nt: TGCGCCAGCAGCTTGGAGGGGCAGGGGACCCAGTACTTC

j_gene: TRBJ2-7
v_gene: TRBV7-2
d_gene: TRBD1
abundance: NA
CDR3aa: CASSSPYRDRYYEQYF
CDR3nt: TGTGCCAGCAGCTCGCCCTACCGGGACAGGTACTACGAGCAGTACTTC

j_gene: TRBJ2-1
v_gene: TRBV7-2
d_gene: NA
abundance: NA
CDR3aa: CASSAFSSGEQFF
CDR3nt: TGTGCCAGCAGCGCCTTCTCTTCCGGTGAGCAGTTCTTC

j_gene: TRBJ1-5
v_gene: TRBV25-1
d_gene: TRBD1
abundance: NA
CDR3aa: CATQPGQGDQPQHF
CDR3nt: TGTGCCACCCAACCGGGACAGGGGGACCAGCCCCAGCATTTT